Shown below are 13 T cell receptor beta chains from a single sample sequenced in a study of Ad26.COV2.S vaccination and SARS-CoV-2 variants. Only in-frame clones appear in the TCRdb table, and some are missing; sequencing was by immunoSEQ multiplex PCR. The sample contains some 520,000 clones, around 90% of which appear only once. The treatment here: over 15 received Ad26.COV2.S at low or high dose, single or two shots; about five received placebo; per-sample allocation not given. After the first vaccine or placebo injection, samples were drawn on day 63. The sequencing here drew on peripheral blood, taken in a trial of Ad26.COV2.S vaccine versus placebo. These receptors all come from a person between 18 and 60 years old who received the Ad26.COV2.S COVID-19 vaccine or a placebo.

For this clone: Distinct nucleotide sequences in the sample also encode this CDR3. CDR3 DNA: TGTGCCAGTAGTATTTCGGAGGGCTACACCTTC. Translation gives CASSISEGYTF. The chain is built from TRBV19 and TRBJ1-2; unclear D gene. The length of the CDR3 is 11 residues. Germline values: CDR1 LNHDA, CDR2 SQIVND (reference sequence). Trimming cost V 3 bases and J 8 bases, with 7 bases left between them.

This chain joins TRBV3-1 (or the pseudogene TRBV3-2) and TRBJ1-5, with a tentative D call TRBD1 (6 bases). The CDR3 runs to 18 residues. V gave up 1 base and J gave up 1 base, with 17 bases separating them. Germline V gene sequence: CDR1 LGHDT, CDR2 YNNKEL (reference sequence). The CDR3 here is CASSQGTSGQQSNQPQHF. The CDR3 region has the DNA TGTGCCAGCAGCCAAGGGACCTCGGGACAACAAAGCAATCAGCCCCAGCATTTT.

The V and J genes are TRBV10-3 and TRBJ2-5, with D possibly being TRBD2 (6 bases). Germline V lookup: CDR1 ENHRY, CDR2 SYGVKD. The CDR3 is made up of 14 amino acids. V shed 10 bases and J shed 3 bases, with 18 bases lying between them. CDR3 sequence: CATFPTGGEETQYF. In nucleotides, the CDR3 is TGTGCCACCTTCCCCACAGGAGGGGAAGAGACCCAGTACTTC.

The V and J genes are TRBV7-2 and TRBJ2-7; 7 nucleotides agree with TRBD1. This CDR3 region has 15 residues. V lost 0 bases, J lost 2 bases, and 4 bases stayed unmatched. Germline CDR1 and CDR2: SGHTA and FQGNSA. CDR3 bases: TGTGCCAGCAGCTTAGCGGTCGGGACAGCCTACGAGCAGTACTTC. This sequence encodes CASSLAVGTAYEQYF. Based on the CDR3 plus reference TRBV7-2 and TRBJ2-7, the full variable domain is GAGVSQSPSNKVTEKGKDVELRCDPISGHTALYWYRQSLGQGLEFLIYFQGNSAPDKSGLPSDRFSAERTGGSVSTLTIQRTQQEDSAVYLCASSLAVGTAYEQYFGPGTRLTVT.

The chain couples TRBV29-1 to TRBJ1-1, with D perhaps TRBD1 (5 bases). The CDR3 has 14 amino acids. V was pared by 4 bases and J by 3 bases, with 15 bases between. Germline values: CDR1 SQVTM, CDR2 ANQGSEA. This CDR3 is CSVVRQGRYTEAFF. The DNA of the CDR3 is TGCAGCGTTGTTCGCCAGGGCCGGTACACTGAAGCTTTCTTT.

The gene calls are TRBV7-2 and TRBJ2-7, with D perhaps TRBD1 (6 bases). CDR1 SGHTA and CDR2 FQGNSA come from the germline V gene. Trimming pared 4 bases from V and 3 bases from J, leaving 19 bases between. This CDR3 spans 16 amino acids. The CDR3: CASSSSTGLGDYEQYF. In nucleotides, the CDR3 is TGTGCCAGCAGCTCGTCCACAGGGCTAGGGGACTACGAGCAGTACTTC.

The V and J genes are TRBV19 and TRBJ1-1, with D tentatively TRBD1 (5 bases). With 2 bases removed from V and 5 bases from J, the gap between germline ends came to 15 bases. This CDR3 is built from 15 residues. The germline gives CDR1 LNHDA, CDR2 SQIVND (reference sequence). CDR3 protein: CASSITGTPTTEAFF. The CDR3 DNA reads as TGTGCCAGTAGTATAACCGGGACCCCGACGACTGAAGCTTTCTTT. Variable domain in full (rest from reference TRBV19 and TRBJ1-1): DGGITQSPKYLFRKEGQNVTLSCEQNLNHDAMYWYRQDPGQGLRLIYYSQIVNDFQKGDIAEGYSVSREKKESFPLTVTSAQKNPTAFYLCASSITGTPTTEAFFGQGTRLTVV.

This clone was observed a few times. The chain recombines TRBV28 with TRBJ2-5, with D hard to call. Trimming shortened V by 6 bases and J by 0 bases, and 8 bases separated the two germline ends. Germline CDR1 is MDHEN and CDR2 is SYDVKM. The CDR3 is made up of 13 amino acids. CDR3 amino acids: CASSPRYQETQYF. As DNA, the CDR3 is TGTGCCAGCAGCCCTAGATACCAAGAGACCCAGTACTTC.

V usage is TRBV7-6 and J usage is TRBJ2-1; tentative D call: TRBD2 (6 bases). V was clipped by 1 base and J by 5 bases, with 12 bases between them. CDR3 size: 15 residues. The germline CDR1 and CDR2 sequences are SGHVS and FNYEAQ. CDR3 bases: TGTGCCAGCAGCTTAGGGAATAGCGGAAACAATGAGCAGTTCTTC. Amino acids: CASSLGNSGNNEQFF.

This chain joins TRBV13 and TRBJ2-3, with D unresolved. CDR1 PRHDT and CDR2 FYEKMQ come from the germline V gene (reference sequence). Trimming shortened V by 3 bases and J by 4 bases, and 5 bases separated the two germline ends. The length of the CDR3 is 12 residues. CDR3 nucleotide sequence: TGTGCCAGCAGCTTTACCCCAGATACGCAGTATTTT. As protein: CASSFTPDTQYF.

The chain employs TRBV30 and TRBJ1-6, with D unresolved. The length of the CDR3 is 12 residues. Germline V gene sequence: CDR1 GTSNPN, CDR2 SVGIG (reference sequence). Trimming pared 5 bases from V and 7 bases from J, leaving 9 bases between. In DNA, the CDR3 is TGTGCCTGGTGCCGAAGGAATTCACCCCTCCACTTT. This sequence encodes CAWCRRNSPLHF.

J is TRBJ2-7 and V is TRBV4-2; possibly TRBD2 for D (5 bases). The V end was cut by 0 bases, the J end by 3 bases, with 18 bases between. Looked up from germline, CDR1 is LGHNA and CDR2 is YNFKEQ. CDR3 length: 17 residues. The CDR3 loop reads CASSQDFGRAFGYEQYF. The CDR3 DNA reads TGTGCCAGCAGCCAAGATTTCGGGCGGGCCTTCGGCTACGAGCAGTACTTC.

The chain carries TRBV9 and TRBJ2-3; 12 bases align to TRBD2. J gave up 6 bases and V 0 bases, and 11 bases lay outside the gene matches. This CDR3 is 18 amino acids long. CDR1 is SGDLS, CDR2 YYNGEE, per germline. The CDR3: CASSVGLAGGSTSDTQYF. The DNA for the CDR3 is TGTGCCAGCAGCGTAGGGCTAGCGGGAGGGTCAACCTCGGATACGCAGTATTTT. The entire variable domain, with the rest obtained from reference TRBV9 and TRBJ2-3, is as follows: DSGVTQTPKHLITATGQRVTLRCSPRSGDLSVYWYQQSLDQGLQFLIQYYNGEERAKGNILERFSAQQFPDLHSELNLSSLELGDSALYFCASSVGLAGGSTSDTQYFGPGTRLTVL.